This T cell receptor (beta chain) was identified during a study of shared clonotypes between healthy human individuals. The CDR3 length is 13 residues. V shed 4 bases and J shed 2 bases, with 9 bases lying between them. The germline V gene encodes CDR1 SQVTM and CDR2 ANQGSEA. Here immunoSEQ multiplex PCR was the method, and the copy in TCRdb shows in-frame clones only, minus some. The data show some 2 million clones, 90% to 95% seen once. Sequences were obtained from naive CD4+ T cells sorted from blood. The subset is: CD45RA+ positively selected. J is TRBJ2-1 and V is TRBV29-1; D remains unclear. This receptor was obtained from a man aged 18 to 29 in good health. The CDR3 protein is CSVVNPTYNEQFF. CDR3 DNA sequence: TGCAGCGTTGTAAATCCTACCTACAATGAGCAGTTCTTC.